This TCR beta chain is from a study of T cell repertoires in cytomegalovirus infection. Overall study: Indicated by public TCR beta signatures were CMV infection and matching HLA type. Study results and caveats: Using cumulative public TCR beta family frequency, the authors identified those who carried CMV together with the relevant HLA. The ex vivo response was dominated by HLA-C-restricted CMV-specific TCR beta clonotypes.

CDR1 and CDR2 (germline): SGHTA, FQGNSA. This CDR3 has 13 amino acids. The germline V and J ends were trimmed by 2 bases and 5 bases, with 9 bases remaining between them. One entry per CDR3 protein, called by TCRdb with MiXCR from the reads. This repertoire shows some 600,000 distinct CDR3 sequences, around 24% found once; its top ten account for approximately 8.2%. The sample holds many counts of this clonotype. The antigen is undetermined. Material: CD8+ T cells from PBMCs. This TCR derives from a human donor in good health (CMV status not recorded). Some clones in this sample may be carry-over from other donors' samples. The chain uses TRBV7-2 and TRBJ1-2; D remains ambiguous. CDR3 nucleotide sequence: TGTGCCAGCAGCTTAAACAGAATATATGGCTACACCTTC. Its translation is CASSLNRIYGYTF. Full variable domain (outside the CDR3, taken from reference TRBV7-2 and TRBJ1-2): GAGVSQSPSNKVTEKGKDVELRCDPISGHTALYWYRQSLGQGLEFLIYFQGNSAPDKSGLPSDRFSAERTGGSVSTLTIQRTQQEDSAVYLCASSLNRIYGYTFGSGTRLTVV.